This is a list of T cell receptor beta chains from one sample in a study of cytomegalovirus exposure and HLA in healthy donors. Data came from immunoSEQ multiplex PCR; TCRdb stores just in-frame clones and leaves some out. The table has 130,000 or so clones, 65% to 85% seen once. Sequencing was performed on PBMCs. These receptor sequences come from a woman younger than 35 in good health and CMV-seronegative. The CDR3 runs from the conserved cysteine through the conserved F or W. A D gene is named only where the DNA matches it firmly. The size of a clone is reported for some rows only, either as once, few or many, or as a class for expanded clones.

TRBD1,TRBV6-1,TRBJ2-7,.,CASSGGTARDEQYF,TGTGCCAGCAGTGGGGGGACAGCCCGTGACGAGCAGTACTTC
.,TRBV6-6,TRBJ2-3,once,CASRKERATDTQYF,TGTGCCAGCCGGAAGGAGAGGGCCACAGATACGCAGTATTTT
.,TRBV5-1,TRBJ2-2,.,CASGPTGNTGELFF,TGCGCCAGCGGTCCAACAGGGAACACCGGGGAGCTGTTTTTT
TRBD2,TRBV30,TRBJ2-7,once,CAWNGLAGAYEQYF,TGTGCCTGGAACGGACTAGCGGGGGCTTACGAGCAGTACTTC
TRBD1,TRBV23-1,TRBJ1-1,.,CATQGWEMTEAFF,TGCGCCACACAGGGGTGGGAAATGACTGAAGCTTTCTTT
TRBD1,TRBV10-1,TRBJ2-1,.,CASGVDRVHEQFF,TGCGCCAGCGGGGTGGACAGGGTGCATGAGCAGTTCTTC
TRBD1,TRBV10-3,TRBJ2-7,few,CAISESGQGMDEQYF,TGTGCCATCAGTGAGTCCGGACAGGGTATGGACGAGCAGTACTTC
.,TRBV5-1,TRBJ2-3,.,CASSFSETDTQYF,TGCGCCAGCAGCTTCTCCGAGACAGATACGCAGTATTTT
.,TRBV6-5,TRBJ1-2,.,CASSPTWAGGTGYTF,TGTGCCAGCAGTCCAACTTGGGCGGGAGGGACTGGCTACACCTTC
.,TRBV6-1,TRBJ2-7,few,CASSETWREGVSYEQYF,TGTGCCAGCAGTGAAACGTGGCGGGAAGGAGTCTCCTACGAGCAGTACTTC
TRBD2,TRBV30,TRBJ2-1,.,CAGVTSGSGNEQFF,TGTGCCGGGGTGACTAGCGGGAGCGGCAATGAGCAGTTCTTC
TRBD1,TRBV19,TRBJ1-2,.,CASSTTGTGGGYTF,TGTGCCAGTAGTACTACCGGGACAGGGGGAGGCTACACCTTC
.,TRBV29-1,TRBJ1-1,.,CSVEPVLNTEAFF,TGCAGCGTTGAGCCAGTCTTGAACACTGAAGCTTTCTTT
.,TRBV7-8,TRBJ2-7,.,CASSLARRGYEQYF,TGTGCCAGCAGCTTAGCGCGGCGGGGATACGAGCAGTACTTC
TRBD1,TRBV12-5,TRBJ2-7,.,CASVPDRDRVYEQYF,TGTGCTAGTGTTCCGGACCGGGACAGGGTTTACGAGCAGTACTTC
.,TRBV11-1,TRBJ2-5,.,CASSLGARETQYF,TGTGCCAGCAGCTTGGGGGCCCGGGAGACCCAGTACTTC
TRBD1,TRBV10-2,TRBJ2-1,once,CASSELTGTGGNGQFF,TGCGCCAGCAGTGAGCTAACCGGGACAGGGGGCAACGGGCAGTTCTTC
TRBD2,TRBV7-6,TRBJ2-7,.,CASSFRRRSPLSGTYEQYF,TGTGCCAGCAGCTTCCGGCGGCGCTCTCCACTCAGCGGGACCTACGAGCAGTACTTC
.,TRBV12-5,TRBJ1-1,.,CASGLPQEGLRAFF,TGTGCTAGTGGTTTGCCTCAGGAGGGGCTGAGAGCTTTCTTT
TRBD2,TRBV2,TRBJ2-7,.,CASRGLAGDYEQYF,TGTGCCAGCAGGGGACTAGCGGGCGACTACGAGCAGTACTTC
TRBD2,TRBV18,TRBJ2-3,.,CASSPRLAATDTQYF,TGTGCCAGCTCACCAAGGCTAGCGGCCACAGATACGCAGTATTTT
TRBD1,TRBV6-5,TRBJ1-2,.,CASSSGTGLGYTF,TGTGCCAGCAGCTCCGGGACAGGGTTAGGCTACACCTTC
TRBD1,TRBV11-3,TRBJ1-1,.,CASSRGGMNTEAFF,TGTGCCAGCAGCCGAGGGGGCATGAACACTGAAGCTTTCTTT
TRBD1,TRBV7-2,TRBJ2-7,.,CASSPRRTGHEQYF,TGTGCCAGCAGCCCCCGGCGGACAGGGCACGAGCAGTACTTC
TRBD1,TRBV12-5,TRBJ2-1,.,CASGFGQGDEQFF,TGTGCTAGTGGTTTTGGACAGGGCGATGAGCAGTTCTTC
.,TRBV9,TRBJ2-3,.,CASSVYTDTQYF,TGTGCCAGCAGCGTTTACACAGATACGCAGTATTTT
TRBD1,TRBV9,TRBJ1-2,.,CASSVEEGALYGYTF,TGTGCCAGCAGCGTAGAAGAGGGGGCGCTTTATGGCTACACCTTC
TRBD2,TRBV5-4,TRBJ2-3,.,CASSSNYAGGPTDTQYF,TGTGCCAGCAGCTCGAATTACGCGGGAGGGCCGACAGATACGCAGTATTTT
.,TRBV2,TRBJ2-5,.,CASRTEETQYF,TGTGCCAGCAGAACAGAAGAGACCCAGTACTTC
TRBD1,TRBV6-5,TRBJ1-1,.,CASTLTGGATEAFF,TGTGCCAGCACTCTGACAGGGGGCGCGACTGAAGCTTTCTTT
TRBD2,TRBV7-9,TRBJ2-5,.,CASSLALAGLFQETQYF,TGTGCCAGCAGCTTAGCCCTAGCGGGCTTATTCCAAGAGACCCAGTACTTC
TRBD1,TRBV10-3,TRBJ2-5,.,CAISESTGRQETQYF,TGTGCCATCAGTGAGTCGACAGGGAGACAAGAGACCCAGTACTTC
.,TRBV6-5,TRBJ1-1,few,CASSTTAGTVEAFF,TGTGCCAGCAGTACCACCGCCGGGACTGTTGAAGCTTTCTTT
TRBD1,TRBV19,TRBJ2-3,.,CASSLPGGDGTDTQYF,TGTGCCAGTAGTCTTCCAGGGGGAGACGGCACAGATACGCAGTATTTT
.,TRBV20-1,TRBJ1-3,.,CSASSGNTIYF,TGCAGTGCCTCCTCTGGAAACACCATATATTTT
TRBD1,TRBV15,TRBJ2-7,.,CATSRDGTGSYEQYF,TGTGCCACCAGCAGAGATGGGACAGGTTCCTACGAGCAGTACTTC
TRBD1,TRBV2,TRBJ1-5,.,CASSGDRAPGQPQHF,TGTGCCAGCAGTGGGGACAGGGCGCCTGGGCAGCCCCAGCATTTT
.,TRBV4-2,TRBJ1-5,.,CASSHFSGSGQPQHF,TGTGCCAGCAGCCATTTTTCGGGGAGCGGTCAGCCCCAGCATTTT
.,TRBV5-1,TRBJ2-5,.,CASSWGKEETQYF,TGCGCCAGCAGCTGGGGCAAGGAGGAGACCCAGTACTTC
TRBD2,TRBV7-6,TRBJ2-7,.,CASSSLVAGGTYEQYF,TGTGCCAGCAGCTCCCTCGTAGCGGGAGGAACCTACGAGCAGTACTTC
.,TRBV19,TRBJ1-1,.,CASSLPGWRTEAFF,TGTGCCAGTAGTTTACCAGGGTGGCGGACTGAAGCTTTCTTT
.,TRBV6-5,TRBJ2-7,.,CASSSGGGPYEQYF,TGTGCCAGCAGCTCTGGCGGGGGCCCCTACGAGCAGTACTTC
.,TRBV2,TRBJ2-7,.,CASSPPGGTLYEQYF,TGTGCCAGCAGTCCCCCCGGCGGGACTCTCTACGAGCAGTACTTC
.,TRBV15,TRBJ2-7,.,CATSRPPGAGQYF,TGTGCCACCAGCAGACCCCCTGGCGCGGGGCAGTACTTC
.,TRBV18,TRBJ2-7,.,CASSSRYEQYF,TGTGCCAGCTCGTCCAGATACGAGCAGTACTTC
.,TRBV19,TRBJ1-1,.,CASSSDRNTEAFF,TGTGCCAGTAGTTCTGACAGGAACACTGAAGCTTTCTTT
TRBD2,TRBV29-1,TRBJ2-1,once,CSVKLAGSYNEQFF,TGCAGCGTGAAACTAGCGGGATCCTACAATGAGCAGTTCTTC
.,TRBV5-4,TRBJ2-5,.,CASSSSGGGETQYF,TGTGCCAGCAGCTCGTCGGGGGGCGGAGAGACCCAGTACTTC
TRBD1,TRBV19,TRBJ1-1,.,CASSPRDRVMNTEAFF,TGTGCCAGTAGCCCCCGGGACAGGGTCATGAACACTGAAGCTTTCTTT
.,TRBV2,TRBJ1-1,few,CASSVTGGEAFF,TGTGCCAGCAGTGTGACAGGCGGGGAAGCTTTCTTT
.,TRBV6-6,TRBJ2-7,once,CASRETDHAYEQYF,TGTGCCAGCAGGGAGACAGACCATGCCTACGAGCAGTACTTC
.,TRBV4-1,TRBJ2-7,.,CASSHPGDYEQYF,TGCGCCAGCAGCCACCCCGGGGACTACGAGCAGTACTTC
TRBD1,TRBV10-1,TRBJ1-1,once,CASSEKRAGGLLGTEAFF,TGCGCCAGCAGTGAGAAGAGAGCAGGGGGCCTTCTGGGGACTGAAGCTTTCTTT
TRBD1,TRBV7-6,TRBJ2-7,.,CASSQRQGADEQYF,TGTGCCAGCAGCCAACGACAGGGGGCAGACGAGCAGTACTTC
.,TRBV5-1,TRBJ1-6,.,CASSSTEPFNSPLHF,TGCGCCAGCAGTTCCACGGAGCCGTTCAATTCACCCCTCCACTTT